This T cell receptor beta chain appears in the sequencing data of a study of blood T cell repertoires in COVID-19. Study-wide context: Whether acute or convalescent, the COVID-19 samples came from the United States, Italy and Spain. Sample material is recorded as cDNA or gDNA derived from T cells, B-cell-depleted T cells, or PBMCs.

Per the study methods: Using reference gene primer amplification, nucleated cell counts were estimated. Assay used: immunoSEQ multiplex PCR; TCRdb lists only in-frame clones, some missing. The V and J calls and clone size come from that table; D and trimming were worked out from the DNA. Of about 220,000 clones listed, 85% are singletons. Followed over time, Seattle patients had been enrolled while infection was active. There are 12 residues in the CDR3. Germline CDR1 is SQVTM and CDR2 is ANQGSEA. Trimming shortened V by 7 bases and J by 5 bases, and 14 bases separated the two germline ends. The chain joins TRBV29-1 to TRBJ1-2; D is unclear. The sample comprised peripheral blood. The TCR originated in a woman in her 70s with COVID-19, enrolled during active disease. The CDR3 nucleotides are TGCAGCGCCGTATTGTCGGGTTATGGCTACACCTTC. Its translation is CSAVLSGYGYTF.